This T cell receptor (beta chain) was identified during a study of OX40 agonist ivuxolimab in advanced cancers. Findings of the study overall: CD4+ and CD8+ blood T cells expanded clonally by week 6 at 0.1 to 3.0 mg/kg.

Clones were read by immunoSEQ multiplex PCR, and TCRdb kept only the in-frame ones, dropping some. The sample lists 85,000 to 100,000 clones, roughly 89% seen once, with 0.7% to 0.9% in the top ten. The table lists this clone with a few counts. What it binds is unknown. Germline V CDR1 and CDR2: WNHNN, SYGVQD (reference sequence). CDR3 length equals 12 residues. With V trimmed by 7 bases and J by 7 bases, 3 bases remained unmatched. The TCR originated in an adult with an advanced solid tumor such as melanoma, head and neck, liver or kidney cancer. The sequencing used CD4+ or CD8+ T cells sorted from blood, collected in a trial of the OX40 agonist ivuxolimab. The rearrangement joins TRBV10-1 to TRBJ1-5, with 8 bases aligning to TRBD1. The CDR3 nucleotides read TGCGCCAGCAACGGACAGGGACAGCCCCAGCATTTT. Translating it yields CASNGQGQPQHF.